The 4 T cell receptor beta chains below come from one sample, sequenced in a study of cytomegalovirus exposure and HLA in healthy donors (TCRdb year 2017). Libraries were made using the immunoSEQ multiplex PCR assay. TCRdb limited this immuneACCESS table to in-frame rearrangements with V and J called. A share of clones is missing; checked studies link under half to unresolved V genes, and the rest is unexplained. Across this sample there are roughly 150,000 clones, with around four fifths seen only once. Approximately 2% of the sample goes to the ten largest clones. The specimen was PBMCs. The receptors derive from a young man in good health and CMV-seropositive.

The chain uses TRBV7-2 and TRBJ1-5, with D uncertain. The CDR3 extends over 16 amino acids. Looked up from germline, CDR1 is SGHTA and CDR2 is FQGNSA. Deletions cut 1 base from V and 0 bases from J, with 10 bases between. The CDR3 DNA reads TGTGCCAGCAGCTTAGGGGCGTTTCCTAGCAATCAGCCCCAGCATTTT. It is translated as CASSLGAFPSNQPQHF.

The rearrangement joins TRBV7-2 to TRBJ1-4, with 7 bases that match TRBD1. From germline, CDR1 is SGHTA and CDR2 FQGNSA. Losses at the gene ends were 5 bases for V and 4 bases for J; bases not matched to a gene: 4. The CDR3 consists of 14 residues. CDR3 in DNA: TGTGCCAGCAGCCCGACAGGGTATAATGAAAAACTGTTTTTT. Translating gives CASSPTGYNEKLFF.

The chain has TRBV20-1 and TRBJ1-1, with D possibly being TRBD1 (5 bases). The CDR3 has 10 residues. Per germline, CDR1 DFQATT and CDR2 SNEGSKA (reference sequence). Trimming shortened V by 3 bases and J by 10 bases, and 9 bases separated the two germline ends. Here the CDR3 reads CSARGGGAFF. The DNA for the CDR3 is TGCAGTGCTAGGGGGGGTGGAGCTTTCTTT.

The chain links TRBV4-1 to TRBJ1-2; the D is unclear. Germline V gene lookup returns CDR1 MGHRA and CDR2 YSYEKL. V was shortened by 4 bases and J by 4 bases, with 16 bases between the two germline ends. There are 15 residues in the CDR3. CDR3 protein: CASSLEQNLGYGYTF. The DNA for the CDR3 is TGCGCCAGCAGCCTAGAACAGAATCTCGGCTATGGCTACACCTTC.